The sequence of this TCR beta chain was determined in a study of T cell repertoires in cytomegalovirus infection. This clonotype turned up a few times. CDR3 size: 16 residues. Trimming removed 4 bases at V and 2 bases at J, with 18 bases between. Per the germline V gene, CDR1 is SQVTM and CDR2 is ANQGSEA. TCRdb fed the reads into MiXCR, producing one record per CDR3 protein. The sample holds about 300,000 distinct CDR3 sequences, roughly a tenth seen once. This receptor was identified in a human donor in good health (CMV status not recorded). Some clones in this sample may be carry-over from other donors' samples. The chain combines TRBV29-1 with TRBJ2-1; unclear D gene. The sequencing sample was made of PBMCs. Here the CDR3 DNA reads TGCAGCGTTGCCCGCAACCTAAAGGAACCCTACAATGAGCAGTTCTTC. Translated, it gives CSVARNLKEPYNEQFF.